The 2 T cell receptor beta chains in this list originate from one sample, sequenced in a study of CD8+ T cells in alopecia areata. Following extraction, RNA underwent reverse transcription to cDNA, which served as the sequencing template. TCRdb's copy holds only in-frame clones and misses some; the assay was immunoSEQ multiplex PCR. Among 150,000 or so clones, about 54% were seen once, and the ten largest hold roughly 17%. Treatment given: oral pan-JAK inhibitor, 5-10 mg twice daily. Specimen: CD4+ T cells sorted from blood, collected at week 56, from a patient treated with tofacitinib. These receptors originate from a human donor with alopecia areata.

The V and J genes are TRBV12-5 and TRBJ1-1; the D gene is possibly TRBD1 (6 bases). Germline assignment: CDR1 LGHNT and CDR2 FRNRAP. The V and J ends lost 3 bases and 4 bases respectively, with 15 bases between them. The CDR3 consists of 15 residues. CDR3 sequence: CASGFTGSRGTEAFF. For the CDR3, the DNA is TGTGCTAGTGGTTTTACAGGGAGTAGAGGCACTGAAGCTTTCTTT.

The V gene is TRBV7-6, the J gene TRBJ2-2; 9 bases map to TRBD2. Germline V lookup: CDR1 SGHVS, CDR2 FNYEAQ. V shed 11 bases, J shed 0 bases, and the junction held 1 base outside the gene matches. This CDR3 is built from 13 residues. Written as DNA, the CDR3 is TGTGCCTGCGGGAGGGCGAACACCGGGGAGCTGTTTTTT. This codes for CACGRANTGELFF.